A single count supports the clone carrying this T cell receptor (beta chain). Its antigen is undetermined. This sample is part of a study of PD-L1 blockade in urothelial cancer. CDR1 MNHEY and CDR2 SMNVEV come from the germline V gene (reference sequence). This CDR3 contains 14 residues. V lost 0 bases, J lost 1 base, and 5 bases lay in between. The time point here: pretreatment peripheral blood. Patients presented with locally advanced or metastatic urothelial carcinoma. Spiking of synthetic TCR analog templates was performed in each PCR. Clones were sequenced by immunoSEQ multiplex PCR, and TCRdb holds only the in-frame ones, with some missing. The repertoire holds 50,000 to 70,000 clones, with about 81% as singletons. Regarding the study as a whole: Durable benefit accompanied greater 3-week expansion of tumor-associated blood clones.

The chain has TRBV27 and TRBJ2-3; D is unclear. The TCR comes from a man between 65 and 85 years old with urothelial cancer. The specimen comprised PBMCs, sampled around atezolizumab (anti-PD-L1) treatment. The CDR3 coding sequence is TGTGCCAGCAGTTTATCGGCAGGCACAGATACGCAGTATTTT. Translating it yields CASSLSAGTDTQYF.